This T cell receptor beta chain was retrieved from a study of cytomegalovirus exposure and HLA in healthy donors. General study results and limits: There were some V segments, including TRBV6-2 and TRBV6-3, excluded as indistinguishable. The classifier reportedly diagnosed cytomegalovirus status with high specificity and sensitivity.

PCR was performed using 60 Vbeta and 13 Jbeta primers. Original methodology: Roughly 80 million unique TCR beta chains, about 11 million of them shared, were counted by a later analysis. Some clones are missing from TCRdb's copy, which holds only in-frame ones; the method was immunoSEQ multiplex PCR. V and J calls and clone size are as listed in that table; D and trimming were resolved from the DNA. This sample's table has approximately 50,000 clones. A remark on this clone: Antigen specificity is unknown.

V lost 4 bases to trimming and J lost 9 bases; unmatched junction nucleotides: 14. Germline loops: CDR1 SGDLS, CDR2 YYNGEE. The CDR3 contains 16 residues. The J gene is TRBJ1-3, the V gene TRBV9, with 9 bases aligning to TRBD1. The material sequenced was PBMCs. This clonotype originated in a male donor in good health and CMV-seropositive. The CDR3 spells CASSRGGTGIGGTIYF. Here the CDR3 DNA reads TGTGCCAGCAGCCGCGGGGGGACAGGGATCGGGGGCACCATATATTTT. Variable domain in full (rest from reference TRBV9 and TRBJ1-3): DSGVTQTPKHLITATGQRVTLRCSPRSGDLSVYWYQQSLDQGLQFLIQYYNGEERAKGNILERFSAQQFPDLHSELNLSSLELGDSALYFCASSRGGTGIGGTIYFGEGSWLTVV.